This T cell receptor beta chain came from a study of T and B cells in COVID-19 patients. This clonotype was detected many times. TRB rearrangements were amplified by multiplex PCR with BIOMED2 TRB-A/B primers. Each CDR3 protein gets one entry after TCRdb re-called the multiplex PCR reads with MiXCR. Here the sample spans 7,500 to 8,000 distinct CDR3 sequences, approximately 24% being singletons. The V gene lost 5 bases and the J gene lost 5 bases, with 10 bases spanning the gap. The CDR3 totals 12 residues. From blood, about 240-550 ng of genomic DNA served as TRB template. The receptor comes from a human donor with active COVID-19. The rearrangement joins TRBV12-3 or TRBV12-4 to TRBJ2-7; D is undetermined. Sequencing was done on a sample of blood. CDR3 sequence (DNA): TGTGCCAGCAGTCCAGAGTCGGACGAGCAGTACTTC. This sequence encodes CASSPESDEQYF.